Listed here is a single T cell receptor beta chain. V lost 1 base to trimming and J lost 4 bases, with 14 bases between them. Per the germline V gene, CDR1 is SGHTS and CDR2 is YDEGEE. The CDR3 length is 15 residues. The data originate from a study of blood T cell repertoires in COVID-19. Produced via immunoSEQ multiplex PCR; TCRdb's table is partial and in-frame only. The sample holds approximately 490,000 clones; roughly nine tenths are singletons and the top ten take approximately 8%. Sequenced material: PBMCs or T cells enriched from blood (not recorded which). The receptor was isolated from a woman between 55 and 75 years old who had recovered from COVID-19. The chain combines TRBV5-8 with TRBJ1-2; weak D call: TRBD1 (5 bases). CDR3 region: CASSLRGIGSYGYTF. The CDR3 bases are TGTGCCAGCAGCTTGAGGGGTATTGGCTCCTATGGCTACACCTTC.